This entry describes one T cell receptor beta chain. Its antigen is undetermined. The data were taken from a study of PD-1 blockade in classical Hodgkin lymphoma. Study-level results: What caused the repertoire differences, perhaps disease activity or prior therapy, remains undefined. Complete responders matched newly diagnosed patients in baseline diversity.

Germline V gene lookup returns CDR1 SGHRS and CDR2 YFSETQ. The CDR3 has 13 amino acids. V lost 1 base and J lost 3, with 8 bases in between. Relapses following autologous stem cell transplantation were seen in all patients, with brentuximab vedotin exposure varying. Patients' outcomes at their best amounted to complete response, partial response or progressive disease. TCRdb's copy holds only in-frame clones and misses some; the assay was immunoSEQ multiplex PCR. This sample has some 25,000 clones; just under 80% occur once, and the top ten carry about 33%. The receptor was isolated from a human donor with classical Hodgkin lymphoma. The starting material was peripheral blood mononuclear cells (PBMCs), obtained before the second cycle of nivolumab. The rearrangement links TRBV5-1 to TRBJ2-7; D not resolved. CDR3 bases: TGCGCCAGCAGCTTGTCAGAAAACTACGAGCAGTACTTC. This sequence encodes CASSLSENYEQYF.